The 32 T cell receptor beta chains below come from one sample, sequenced in a study of cytomegalovirus exposure and HLA in healthy donors. Use of 60 Vbeta and 13 Jbeta primers characterized the PCR. Here immunoSEQ multiplex PCR was the method, and the copy in TCRdb shows in-frame clones only, minus some. The listing contains about 210,000 clones. Specimen: PBMCs. The receptors originated from a woman under 40 in good health and CMV-seropositive.

The chain has TRBV28 and TRBJ1-1; D not resolved. CDR1 is MDHEN, CDR2 SYDVKM, per germline. The CDR3 is made up of 12 amino acids. V dropped 6 bases and J dropped 6 bases, with 11 bases sitting between them. The CDR3 loop is CASSLVHSEAFF. The CDR3 DNA reads as TGTGCCAGCAGCTTAGTCCATTCTGAAGCTTTCTTT.

This chain uses TRBV7-9 with TRBJ2-7; TRBD2 agrees at 12 bases. CDR3 length equals 17 residues. Germline values: CDR1 SEHNR, CDR2 FQNEAQ (reference sequence). The V gene end was trimmed by 5 bases and the J gene end by 3 bases; junction bases not matched to a gene: 11. CDR3 loop: CASSPSTGLAGVYEQYF. For the CDR3, the DNA is TGTGCCAGCAGCCCATCAACGGGACTAGCGGGTGTCTACGAGCAGTACTTC.

The chain uses TRBV5-6 and TRBJ2-5, with a tentative D call TRBD2 (6 bases). This CDR3 has 14 amino acids. Between the trimmed V and J ends, which lost 0 bases and 7 bases, there was a span of 13 bases. Germline CDR1 is SGHDT and CDR2 is YYEEEE. CDR3 sequence: CASSLGGLHGTQYF. The CDR3 bases are TGTGCCAGCAGCTTGGGGGGACTGCACGGGACCCAGTACTTC.

The chain carries TRBV2 and TRBJ2-1, with 7 bases fitting TRBD1. Germline V lookup: CDR1 SNHLY, CDR2 FYNNEI. The ends lost 6 bases at V and 6 bases at J; junction bases unmatched: 8. This CDR3 is built from 14 residues. The CDR3 here is CASSPLWDSNEQFF. The CDR3 region has the DNA TGTGCCAGCAGCCCCCTCTGGGACAGCAATGAGCAGTTCTTC.

The chain couples TRBV14 to TRBJ2-4, with no clear D. Trimming stripped 4 bases from V and 0 bases from J, with 28 bases between. Germline CDR1 SGHDN, CDR2 FVKESK. The CDR3 loop spans 21 amino acids. CDR3 in DNA: TGTGCCAGCAGCCGGGTAGTTGGAGCCAGAGCCTACGAACTAGCCAAAAACATTCAGTACTTC. It translates to CASSRVVGARAYELAKNIQYF. The complete variable domain, with remaining parts taken from reference TRBV14 and TRBJ2-4, reads EAGVTQFPSHSVIEKGQTVTLRCDPISGHDNLYWYRRVMGKEIKFLLHFVKESKQDESGMPNNRFLAERTGGTYSTLKVQPAELEDSGVYFCASSRVVGARAYELAKNIQYFGAGTRLSVL.

This sequence joins TRBV4-3 and TRBJ2-5; the D gene is possibly TRBD2 (5 bases). The J call is uncertain, as TRBJ2-7 better fits the DNA end. The CDR3 contains 14 residues. In germline, CDR1 is LGHNA, CDR2 YSLEER. CDR3 bases: TGCGCCAGCAGCCAAGGAGGGCCTATATACGAGCAGTACTTC. Translated, it gives CASSQGGPIYEQYF.

The chain recombines TRBV7-7 with TRBJ2-3; 10 bases line up with TRBD2. V lost 5 bases and J lost 4; bases outside the gene matches: 3. Germline values: CDR1 SSHAT, CDR2 FNYEAQ (reference sequence). The CDR3 consists of 14 residues. The CDR3 DNA sequence: TGTGCCAGCAGCCCCGGGACTAGCGCAGATACGCAGTATTTT. This codes for CASSPGTSADTQYF.

The chain has TRBV4-3 and TRBJ2-2; TRBD1 might be the D (5 bases). The germline V gene encodes CDR1 LGHNA and CDR2 YSLEER. This CDR3 is 15 amino acids long. V lost 2 bases, J lost 2 bases, and 9 bases lay in between. The CDR3 loop reads CASSQTQGNTGELFF. CDR3 DNA sequence: TGCGCCAGCAGCCAAACTCAGGGTAACACCGGGGAGCTGTTTTTT.

This chain uses TRBV7-8 with TRBJ1-2; TRBD1 agrees at 7 bases. Germline V gives CDR1 SGHVS, CDR2 FQNEAQ. The V gene end was trimmed by 3 bases and the J gene end by 5 bases; junction bases not matched to a gene: 12. The CDR3 totals 16 residues. The CDR3 loop reads CASSLVVQGSGYGYTF. DNA of the CDR3: TGTGCCAGCAGCTTGGTAGTACAGGGGTCGGGGTATGGCTACACCTTC.

This chain uses TRBV29-1 with TRBJ1-2, with D possibly being TRBD1 (5 bases). The CDR3 extends over 13 amino acids. Germline V gene sequence: CDR1 SQVTM, CDR2 ANQGSEA. V lost 7 bases and J lost 3, with 15 bases in between. CDR3 in DNA: TGCAGCGCTGTAGGGGCTGGGGACTATGGCTACACCTTC. This encodes CSAVGAGDYGYTF.

This chain connects TRBV15 to TRBJ2-1; the match to TRBD2 covers 12 bases. Trimming cost V 1 base and J 10 bases; bases outside gene matches: 11. The CDR3 spans 17 residues. CDR1 is LNHNV and CDR2 is YYDKDF in the germline V gene (reference sequence). Here the CDR3 reads CATSRVMGLAGGQEQFF. The CDR3 DNA is TGTGCCACCAGCAGAGTAATGGGACTAGCGGGCGGCCAAGAGCAGTTCTTC.

V gene TRBV15 combines with J gene TRBJ2-1; weak D call: TRBD1 (6 bases). The CDR3 consists of 16 residues. The germline V and J ends were trimmed by 3 bases and 8 bases, with 20 bases remaining between them. Per germline, CDR1 LNHNV and CDR2 YYDKDF (reference sequence). The DNA for the CDR3 is TGTGCCACCAGCAGGGGGGCCATAGGCCTCCAGGATGAGCAGTTCTTC. This encodes CATSRGAIGLQDEQFF. Full variable domain (remainder filled in from reference TRBV15 and TRBJ2-1): DAMVIQNPRYQVTQFGKPVTLSCSQTLNHNVMYWYQQKSSQAPKLLFHYYDKDFNNEADTPDNFQSRRPNTSFCFLDIRSPGLGDTAMYLCATSRGAIGLQDEQFFGPGTRLTVL.

The CDR3 nucleotides are TGTGCCAGCAGCGTAGTGGGGAGTAACACTGAAGCTTTCTTT. Protein product: CASSVVGSNTEAFF. The V call is TRBV9, the J call TRBJ1-1, with D hard to call. V was clipped by 0 bases and J by 2 bases, with 8 bases between them. Per the germline V gene, CDR1 is SGDLS and CDR2 is YYNGEE. The CDR3 covers 14 residues. The complete variable domain, with remaining parts taken from reference TRBV9 and TRBJ1-1, reads DSGVTQTPKHLITATGQRVTLRCSPRSGDLSVYWYQQSLDQGLQFLIQYYNGEERAKGNILERFSAQQFPDLHSELNLSSLELGDSALYFCASSVVGSNTEAFFGQGTRLTVV.

CDR3 protein: CAGRTGANTGELFF. The CDR3 nucleotides are TGTGCCGGACGGACAGGAGCGAACACCGGGGAGCTGTTTTTT. This chain links TRBV19 with TRBJ2-2; the match to TRBD1 covers 7 bases. CDR1 and CDR2 from the germline V gene are LNHDA and SQIVND (reference sequence). Unmatched junction bases numbered 6, after V lost 11 bases and J lost 0 bases. CDR3 length equals 14 residues.

DNA for the CDR3: TGTGCCAGCTCACCTTATGGGACTAGCGGGAGCGAGCAGTACTTC. Translation: CASSPYGTSGSEQYF. The rearrangement uses TRBV18 and TRBJ2-7; 14 nucleotides line up with TRBD2. There are 15 residues in the CDR3. The germline V gene encodes CDR1 KGHSH and CDR2 LQKENI. V dropped 3 bases and J dropped 6; count of bases not matched to a gene: 4.

V is TRBV5-5 and J is TRBJ1-4, with 11 positions matching TRBD1. V lost 4 bases to trimming and J lost 7 bases; unmatched junction nucleotides: 12. Germline V CDR1 and CDR2: SGHKS, YYEKEE (reference sequence). CDR3 length equals 17 residues. As DNA, the CDR3 is TGTGCCAGCAGCCCGGGGACAGGGGGTTTACGAAGTGAAAAACTGTTTTTT. Translating it yields CASSPGTGGLRSEKLFF.

The chain links TRBV5-6 to TRBJ2-7, with D maybe TRBD1 (6 bases). Germline CDR1 and CDR2: SGHDT and YYEEEE. V was clipped by 1 base and J by 2 bases, with 19 bases between them. This CDR3 is 17 amino acids long. CDR3 sequence: CASSLKGGHTQTYEQYF. CDR3 bases: TGTGCCAGCAGCTTGAAAGGGGGACACACCCAGACCTACGAGCAGTACTTC.

The rearrangement joins TRBV5-6 to TRBJ2-1, with D possibly being TRBD1 (6 bases). This CDR3 is built from 15 residues. V gave up 2 bases and J gave up 1 base, with 10 bases separating them. Germline V gene lookup returns CDR1 SGHDT and CDR2 YYEEEE. Written as DNA, the CDR3 is TGTGCCAGCAGCTTAACGGGGACATCCTACAATGAGCAGTTCTTC. Translated, it gives CASSLTGTSYNEQFF.

With regard to this clone: One end of the junction does not line up with germline, which may come from a read error. The V and J genes are TRBV6-1 and TRBJ2-7; 9 bases align to TRBD2. CDR3 length equals 15 residues. Germline V CDR1 and CDR2: MNHNS, SASEGT. The CDR3 nucleotides read TGTGCCAGCAGTGTGAGCGGGGGGACCTCCTGCGAGCAGTACTTC. It yields the protein CASSVSGGTSCEQYF.

This chain connects TRBV28 to TRBJ1-4; TRBD1 matches 9 bases. V dropped 3 bases and J dropped 8; count of bases not matched to a gene: 13. The CDR3 extends over 17 amino acids. Germline CDR1 is MDHEN and CDR2 is SYDVKM. The CDR3, as DNA: TGTGCCAGCAGTTTCTCAACAGGGGGCGCAGATGACGAAAAACTGTTTTTT. Encoded protein: CASSFSTGGADDEKLFF.

J is TRBJ2-1 and V is TRBV11-2, with a weak D call TRBD2 (6 bases). Germline V lookup: CDR1 SGHAT, CDR2 FQNNGV. This CDR3 is built from 16 residues. Trimming shortened V by 5 bases and J by 3 bases, and 17 bases separated the two germline ends. CDR3 in DNA: TGTGCCAGCAGCGGGAGCTACTTAGCGGACTACAATGAGCAGTTCTTC. It codes for CASSGSYLADYNEQFF. Drawing the rest from reference TRBV11-2 and TRBJ2-1, the complete variable domain is EAGVAQSPRYKIIEKRQSVAFWCNPISGHATLYWYQQILGQGPKLLIQFQNNGVVDDSQLPKDRFSAERLKGVDSTLKIQPAKLEDSAVYLCASSGSYLADYNEQFFGPGTRLTVL.

This chain connects TRBV5-1 to TRBJ1-5, with 7 bases aligning to TRBD1. Germline CDR1 SGHRS, CDR2 YFSETQ. CDR3 length: 14 amino acids. With 4 bases clipped from V and 6 bases from J, the junction kept 7 bases outside the gene matches. The chain's CDR3 is CASSQDRVVQPQHF. The CDR3 DNA sequence: TGCGCCAGCAGCCAAGACAGGGTAGTTCAGCCCCAGCATTTT.

The genes are TRBV5-5 and TRBJ1-2; no firm D call. Per the germline V gene, CDR1 is SGHKS and CDR2 is YYEKEE (reference sequence). V lost 6 bases, J lost 3 bases, and 15 bases lay in between. CDR3 length equals 14 residues. CDR3 amino acids: CASNTYGFDYGYTF. The CDR3 nucleotides are TGTGCCAGCAACACTTACGGGTTCGACTATGGCTACACCTTC.

The chain carries TRBV28 and TRBJ1-3, with D unresolved. CDR1 MDHEN and CDR2 SYDVKM come from the germline V gene. Trimming shortened V by 3 bases and J by 5 bases, and 17 bases separated the two germline ends. The CDR3 totals 16 residues. Here the CDR3 reads CASSLTPPDGRNTIYF. The DNA of the CDR3 is TGTGCCAGCAGTTTGACTCCCCCCGACGGGAGAAACACCATATATTTT.

This chain connects TRBV2 to TRBJ1-4, with a tentative D call TRBD1 (6 bases). This CDR3 is built from 13 residues. The germline V gene has CDR1 SNHLY and CDR2 FYNNEI. Trimming pared 8 bases from V and 4 bases from J, leaving 11 bases between. The CDR3 nucleotides read TGTGCCAGCGCCGGGACAAGTAATGAAAAACTGTTTTTT. It codes for CASAGTSNEKLFF.

V is TRBV9 and J is TRBJ2-3; 9 bases match TRBD1. V gave up 3 bases and J gave up 6 bases; unmatched junction bases: 8. This CDR3 is built from 15 residues. Per the germline V gene, CDR1 is SGDLS and CDR2 is YYNGEE. Here the CDR3 DNA reads TGTGCCAGCAGCGCACAGGGGGCTCAAACGGATACGCAGTATTTT. It translates to CASSAQGAQTDTQYF.

The chain links TRBV14 to TRBJ2-2; D perhaps matches TRBD1 (5 bases). Germline values: CDR1 SGHDN, CDR2 FVKESK. The V end was cut by 1 base, the J end by 4 bases, with 10 bases between. This CDR3 comprises 15 residues. CDR3 sequence: CASSQVAGPTGELFF. In nucleotides, the CDR3 is TGTGCCAGCAGCCAAGTGGCAGGGCCCACCGGGGAGCTGTTTTTT.

This sequence joins TRBV4-1 and TRBJ1-6; weak D call: TRBD1 (5 bases). The V end was cut by 1 base, the J end by 9 bases, with 13 bases between. Germline V CDR1 and CDR2: MGHRA, YSYEKL. The CDR3 has 15 residues. The CDR3, as DNA: TGCGCCAGCAGCCAAGTCCGGGACTCCTTTTCACCCCTCCACTTT. It yields the protein CASSQVRDSFSPLHF.

The rearrangement links TRBV7-9 to TRBJ2-2, with D perhaps TRBD2 (6 bases). The CDR3 contains 14 residues. Germline-derived CDR1 and CDR2 are SEHNR and FQNEAQ (reference sequence). V lost 4 bases, J lost 6 bases, and 12 bases lay in between. CDR3 in amino acids: CASSSGGSAGELFF. CDR3 nucleotides: TGTGCCAGCAGCTCCGGAGGGAGCGCCGGGGAGCTGTTTTTT.

CDR3 nucleotide sequence: TGTGCCAGCAGCCAAGATCTCCCAGCGGGGGGGCGATACGAGCAGTACTTC. It codes for CASSQDLPAGGRYEQYF. V and J are TRBV4-2 and TRBJ2-7, with 10 nucleotides matching TRBD2. The CDR3 contains 17 residues. The germline gives CDR1 LGHNA, CDR2 YNFKEQ. V shed 0 bases, J shed 4 bases, and the junction held 9 bases outside the gene matches.

The chain combines TRBV27 with TRBJ2-1; the D gene is possibly TRBD1 (5 bases). Germline V CDR1 and CDR2: MNHEY, SMNVEV (reference sequence). The CDR3 is 13 residues long. The V end lost 3 bases, the J end lost 5 bases, and 8 bases lay between the germline ends. In DNA, the CDR3 is TGTGCCAGCAGTTTTGGCAGGGACAATGAGCAGTTCTTC. Its protein is CASSFGRDNEQFF.

The chain couples TRBV6-6 to TRBJ2-7; 11 nucleotides match TRBD1. After removal of 5 bases from V and 4 bases from J, the junction contained 4 bases not matched to a gene. CDR1 is MNHNY and CDR2 is SVGAGI in the germline V gene (reference sequence). The length of the CDR3 is 14 residues. The CDR3 protein is CASSVGQGAYEQYF. The CDR3 DNA follows: TGTGCCAGCAGTGTCGGACAGGGGGCGTACGAGCAGTACTTC.